The 25 T cell receptor beta chains reported below all come from one sample, sequenced in a study of blood T cells in healthy people across ages. Alongside a J-beta primer mix, a sample-barcoded 5' primer served in a second PCR lasting about 6 to 12 cycles. TCRdb reprocessed the 5' RACE reads with MiXCR, giving one entry per CDR3 protein. Among about 780,000 distinct CDR3 sequences, 46% were seen once, and the ten largest hold 15% to 20%. Sequences were obtained from blood. All receptors come from an elderly man in good health.

This clonotype turned up a few times. The genes are TRBV21-1 and TRBJ2-1; the table names TRBD2, a call not compared with the DNA. TRBV21-1 is termed a pseudogene. This CDR3 region has 17 residues. The CDR3 DNA follows: TGTGCCAGCAGCAAAGGACTAGCGGGACCCCGGCTCACTGAGCAGTTCTTC. Translating gives CASSKGLAGPRLTEQFF.

The gene calls are TRBV6-2 or TRBV6-3 and TRBJ1-4; no clear D. CDR1 MNHEY and CDR2 SVGEGT come from the germline V gene. V was pared by 0 bases and J by 1 base, with 21 bases between. The CDR3 runs 20 residues. CDR3: CASSYSMGGGKHRTNEKLFF. In DNA, the CDR3 is TGTGCCAGCAGTTACTCGATGGGTGGAGGGAAGCACAGAACTAATGAAAAACTGTTTTTT.

The chain joins TRBV12-3 or TRBV12-4 to TRBJ2-7; tentative D call: TRBD2 (5 bases). V was pared by 5 bases and J by 0 bases, with 17 bases between. This CDR3 is 16 amino acids long. CDR3 residues: CASSPPGGPHSYEQYF. CDR3 nucleotide sequence: TGTGCCAGCAGTCCCCCTGGAGGACCGCACTCCTACGAGCAGTACTTC.

Written as DNA, the CDR3 is TGCAGTGCTCAGACCTCTAGCGGTTACTACAATGAGCAGTTCTTC. Amino acid sequence: CSAQTSSGYYNEQFF. The chain couples TRBV20-1 to TRBJ2-1; 7 bases agree with TRBD2. The V and J ends lost 5 bases and 3 bases, in that order; junction bases with no gene match: 10. The V gene's germline CDR1 is DFQATT and CDR2 SNEGSKA (reference sequence). The CDR3 sequence is 15 residues long.

This clonotype was found many times. This chain joins TRBV20-1 and TRBJ2-7; 8 bases align to TRBD2. Per germline, CDR1 DFQATT and CDR2 SNEGSKA (reference sequence). The CDR3 is 15 amino acids. V lost 3 bases to trimming and J lost 0 bases; unmatched junction nucleotides: 7. For the CDR3, the DNA is TGCAGTGCTAGGGGCTGGAGCGGGAGCTCCTACGAGCAGTACTTC. It specifies CSARGWSGSSYEQYF.

The V gene is TRBV15, the J gene TRBJ2-1, with D possibly being TRBD1 (5 bases). The germline V and J ends were trimmed by 8 bases and 5 bases, with 16 bases remaining between them. This CDR3 has 14 amino acids. Germline V lookup: CDR1 LNHNV, CDR2 YYDKDF (reference sequence). CDR3 nucleotides: TGTGCCACCTCCAGGCAGGGATGGGACAATGAGCAGTTCTTC. It encodes CATSRQGWDNEQFF.

The chain is built from TRBV6-2 or TRBV6-3 and TRBJ2-1, with 9 bases aligning to TRBD2. Trimming removed 4 bases from V and 3 bases from J; junction bases left unmatched: 4. Germline V CDR1 and CDR2: MNHEY, SVGEGT. This CDR3 is built from 15 residues. CDR3 region: CASSSRTSVYNEQFF. The CDR3 coding sequence is TGTGCCAGCAGTTCGCGGACTAGCGTCTACAATGAGCAGTTCTTC.

The rearrangement joins TRBV27 to TRBJ1-2; a weak D match, TRBD1 (6 bases). The ends were cut back, 10 bases at V and 2 bases at J, with 23 bases in the middle. The CDR3 loop spans 16 amino acids. Germline loops: CDR1 MNHEY, CDR2 SMNVEV (reference sequence). In nucleotides, the CDR3 is TGTGCCACAAGGGGCCAACAGGGTAGGACAAACTATGGCTACACCTTC. It is translated as CATRGQQGRTNYGYTF.

This clonotype was counted only a few times. The gene calls are TRBV24-1 and TRBJ2-5, with TRBD2 matching 10 bases. CDR1 is KGHDR, CDR2 SFDVKD, per germline. The CDR3 length is 15 residues. Trimming took 5 bases from V and 2 from J; bases not matched to a gene: 4. The CDR3 loop is CATSGVLAGQETQYF. The CDR3 nucleotides read TGTGCCACCAGTGGAGTACTAGCGGGACAAGAGACCCAGTACTTC.

The genes are TRBV30 and TRBJ2-5, with D possibly TRBD2 on 7 matching bases. This CDR3 has 15 residues. V lost 1 base, J lost 5 bases, and 17 bases lay in between. Germline V gives CDR1 GTSNPN, CDR2 SVGIG (reference sequence). Here the CDR3 reads CAWSGGSGTMETQYF. DNA for the CDR3: TGTGCCTGGAGTGGGGGAAGCGGGACAATGGAGACCCAGTACTTC.

The chain couples TRBV3-1 to TRBJ2-5; no clear D gene. The DNA end lines up better with TRBJ2-7; the J call may be wrong. Germline CDR1 reads LGHDT; CDR2 reads YNNKEL (reference sequence). The CDR3 loop spans 12 amino acids. The CDR3 DNA sequence: TGTGCCAGCAGCCAGACCTCCCTCGAGCAGTACTTC. This gives the protein CASSQTSLEQYF.

CDR3 in amino acids: CSVEDLGAGQAYEQYF. The CDR3 coding sequence is TGCAGCGTTGAAGATCTTGGGGCAGGGCAAGCCTACGAGCAGTACTTC. The rearrangement uses TRBV29-1 and TRBJ2-7; TRBD1 might be the D (5 bases). Trimming pared 0 bases from V and 2 bases from J, leaving 17 bases between. CDR3 length equals 16 residues. Germline CDR1 and CDR2: SQVTM and ANQGSEA.

This clonotype was detected only a few times. The rearrangement joins TRBV7-9 to TRBJ2-5, with D maybe TRBD2 (5 bases). The CDR3 contains 16 residues. V gave up 1 base and J gave up 5 bases, with 17 bases separating them. Germline-derived CDR1 and CDR2 are SEHNR and FQNEAQ (reference sequence). The CDR3 spells CASSLVGPRAIETQYF. The CDR3 nucleotides are TGTGCCAGCAGCTTAGTGGGTCCGCGGGCGATTGAGACCCAGTACTTC.

This chain connects TRBV11-2 to TRBJ2-4, with 8 positions matching TRBD1. The tail of the sequence fits TRBJ2-5 better, so the J call may be wrong. The CDR3 is made up of 15 amino acids. The germline V gene has CDR1 SGHAT and CDR2 FQNNGV. CDR3 DNA: TGTGCCAGCAGCTGCACCGGGACAGGCGAAGAGACCCAGTACTTC. This gives the protein CASSCTGTGEETQYF.

The chain carries TRBV5-1 and TRBJ2-1; 9 nucleotides agree with TRBD2. J lost 5 bases, V lost 0 bases, and 6 bases had no gene match. The CDR3 runs to 16 residues. CDR1 is SGHRS and CDR2 is YFSETQ in the germline V gene. This CDR3 reads CASSLGWTSAHNEQFF. The CDR3 region has the DNA TGCGCCAGCAGCTTGGGTTGGACTAGCGCTCACAATGAGCAGTTCTTC. Drawing the rest from reference TRBV5-1 and TRBJ2-1, the complete variable domain is KAGVTQTPRYLIKTRGQQVTLSCSPISGHRSVSWYQQTPGQGLQFLFEYFSETQRNKGNFPGRFSGRQFSNSRSEMNVSTLELGDSALYLCASSLGWTSAHNEQFFGPGTRLTVL.

This sequence joins TRBV7-3 and TRBJ2-5; D remains unclear. The CDR3 covers 13 residues. V was cut by 0 bases and J by 5 bases, with 7 bases left in between. Germline V lookup: CDR1 SGHTA, CDR2 FQGTGA. In DNA form, the CDR3 reads TGTGCCAGCAGCTTAACATGGACGGAGACCCAGTACTTC. Its protein product is CASSLTWTETQYF.

The V call is TRBV29-1, the J call TRBJ2-5, with D perhaps TRBD2 (7 bases). V lost 5 bases, J lost 5 bases, and 12 bases lay in between. The V gene's germline CDR1 is SQVTM and CDR2 ANQGSEA. There are 12 residues in the CDR3. CDR3 amino acids: CSVIQGGETQYF. The CDR3 nucleotides read TGCAGCGTTATACAGGGAGGGGAGACCCAGTACTTC.

This chain connects TRBV6-2 or TRBV6-3 to TRBJ2-1, with TRBD2 identical over 8 bases. V lost 2 bases to trimming and J lost 7 bases; unmatched junction nucleotides: 7. The CDR3 has 15 residues. The V gene's germline CDR1 is MNHEY and CDR2 SVGEGT. CDR3 nucleotides: TGTGCCAGCAGTTACGAGGGACTAGAGGGGAATGAGCAGTTCTTC. This codes for CASSYEGLEGNEQFF.

This clonotype was observed a handful of times. V is TRBV4-3 and J is TRBJ2-7; 9 bases match TRBD1. After removal of 5 bases from V and 0 bases from J, the junction contained 5 bases not matched to a gene. CDR1 LGHNA and CDR2 YSLEER come from the germline V gene. The CDR3 spans 15 residues. This chain's CDR3 is CASSAGTGYSYEQYF. The CDR3 bases are TGCGCCAGCAGCGCCGGGACAGGGTACTCCTACGAGCAGTACTTC.

V usage is TRBV29-1 and J usage is TRBJ1-1; the D gene is possibly TRBD1 (5 bases). V lost 5 bases and J lost 8, with 18 bases in between. Germline V gives CDR1 SQVTM, CDR2 ANQGSEA. This CDR3 contains 13 residues. This CDR3 reads CSVLEGISTEAFF. The DNA for the CDR3 is TGCAGCGTTCTGGAGGGGATAAGCACGGAAGCTTTCTTT.

The chain carries TRBV6-2 or TRBV6-3 and TRBJ2-1; the match to TRBD2 covers 7 bases. This CDR3 has 14 residues. The J segment lost 6 bases and the V segment lost 9 bases, leaving 11 bases of the junction unmatched. CDR1 is MNHEY and CDR2 is SVGEGT in the germline V gene. The CDR3 nucleotides are TGTGCCAGGTCTGGGGCGGGAGTCTGCAATGAGCAGTTCTTC. Protein sequence: CARSGAGVCNEQFF.

This chain links TRBV29-1 with TRBJ2-1, with TRBD2 matching over 9 bases. Germline trimming cut 4 bases from V and 9 bases from J; bases unmatched to any gene: 10. Germline CDR1 and CDR2: SQVTM and ANQGSEA. The CDR3 loop spans 14 amino acids. As DNA, the CDR3 is TGCAGCGTTGTCGGTAGCGGGAGTTCTGGTGAGCAGTTCTTC. It specifies CSVVGSGSSGEQFF.

The CDR3 DNA follows: TGCGCCAGCAGCTTGGATGTACCTAGCTCCTACAATGAGCAGTACTTC. Translation gives CASSLDVPSSYNEQYF. The chain combines TRBV5-1 with TRBJ2-1, with TRBD2 as a possible D gene (5 bases). The J call is doubtful: the DNA matches TRBJ2-7 better. Germline V gene sequence: CDR1 SGHRS, CDR2 YFSETQ. This CDR3 has 16 amino acids.

This chain uses TRBV9 with TRBJ2-7; 9 positions match TRBD1. Germline values: CDR1 SGDLS, CDR2 YYNGEE. The CDR3 runs to 15 residues. After removal of 0 bases from V and 6 bases from J, the junction contained 7 bases not matched to a gene. The DNA for the CDR3 is TGTGCCAGCAGCGTAGGTTGGGACAGGGCCTTCGAGCAGTACTTC. Translation gives CASSVGWDRAFEQYF. Complete variable domain (other parts from reference TRBV9 and TRBJ2-7): DSGVTQTPKHLITATGQRVTLRCSPRSGDLSVYWYQQSLDQGLQFLIQYYNGEERAKGNILERFSAQQFPDLHSELNLSSLELGDSALYFCASSVGWDRAFEQYFGPGTRLTVT.

The V call is TRBV28, the J call TRBJ2-6; the match to TRBD1 covers 8 bases. CDR1 is MDHEN, CDR2 SYDVKM, per germline. V shed 6 bases, J shed 0 bases, and the junction held 4 bases outside the gene matches. The CDR3 consists of 16 residues. The CDR3: CASRLQGVSGANVLTF. The CDR3 nucleotides read TGTGCCAGCAGACTACAGGGGGTCTCTGGGGCCAACGTCCTGACTTTC. Based on the CDR3 plus reference TRBV28 and TRBJ2-6, the full variable domain is DVKVTQSSRYLVKRTGEKVFLECVQDMDHENMFWYRQDPGLGLRLIYFSYDVKMKEKGDIPEGYSVSREKKERFSLILESASTNQTSMYLCASRLQGVSGANVLTFGAGSRLTVL.